This T cell receptor (beta chain) appears in the sequencing data of a study of shared clonotypes between healthy human individuals. V lost 2 bases to trimming and J lost 5 bases, with 8 bases between them. The CDR3 covers 14 residues. Germline CDR1 reads SGHRS; CDR2 reads YFSETQ. Splitting of CD4+ cells produced CD45RA+ naive and CD45RA-negative memory subsets. Produced via immunoSEQ multiplex PCR; TCRdb's table is partial and in-frame only. The sample contains 2 million to 2.5 million clones, approximately 94% of which appear only once. This sequence originates from a young man in good health. V gene TRBV5-1 combines with J gene TRBJ1-6; D is unresolved. Sequencing used naive CD4+ T cells sorted from blood. Subset defined: CD45RA+ positively selected. This CDR3 is CASSFESNNSPLHF. The CDR3 coding sequence is TGCGCCAGCAGCTTTGAGTCCAATAATTCACCCCTCCACTTT.